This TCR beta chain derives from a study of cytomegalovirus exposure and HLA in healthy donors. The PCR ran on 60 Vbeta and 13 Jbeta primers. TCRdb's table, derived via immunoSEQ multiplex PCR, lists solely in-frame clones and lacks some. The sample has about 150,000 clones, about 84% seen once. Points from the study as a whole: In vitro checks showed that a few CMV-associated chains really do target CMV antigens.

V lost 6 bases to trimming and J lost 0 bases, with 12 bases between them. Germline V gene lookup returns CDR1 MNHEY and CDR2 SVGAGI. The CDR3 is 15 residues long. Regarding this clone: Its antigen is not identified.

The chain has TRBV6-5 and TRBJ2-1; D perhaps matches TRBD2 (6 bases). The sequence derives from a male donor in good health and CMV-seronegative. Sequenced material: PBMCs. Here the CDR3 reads CASSPDGSSYNEQFF. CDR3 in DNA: TGTGCCAGCAGCCCGGACGGGAGCTCCTACAATGAGCAGTTCTTC.